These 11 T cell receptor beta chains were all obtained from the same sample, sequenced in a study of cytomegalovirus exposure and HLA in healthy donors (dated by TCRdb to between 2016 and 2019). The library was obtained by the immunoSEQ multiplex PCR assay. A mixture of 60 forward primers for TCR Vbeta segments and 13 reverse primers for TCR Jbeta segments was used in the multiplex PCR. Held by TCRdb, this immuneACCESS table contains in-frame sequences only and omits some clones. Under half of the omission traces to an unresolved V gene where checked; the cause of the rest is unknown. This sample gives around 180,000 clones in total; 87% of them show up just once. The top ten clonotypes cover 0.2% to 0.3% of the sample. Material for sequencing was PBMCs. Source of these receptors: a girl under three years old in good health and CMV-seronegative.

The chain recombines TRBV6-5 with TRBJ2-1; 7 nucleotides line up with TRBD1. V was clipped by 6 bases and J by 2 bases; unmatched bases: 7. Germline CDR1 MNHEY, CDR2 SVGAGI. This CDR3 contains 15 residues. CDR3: CASRKPRGPYNEQFF. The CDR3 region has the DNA TGTGCCAGCAGAAAGCCGAGGGGGCCCTACAATGAGCAGTTCTTC.

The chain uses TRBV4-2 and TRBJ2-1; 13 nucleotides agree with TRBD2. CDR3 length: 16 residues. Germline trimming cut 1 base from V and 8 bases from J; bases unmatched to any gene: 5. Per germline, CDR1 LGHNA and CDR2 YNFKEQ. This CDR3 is CASSQAPGLAGDEQFF. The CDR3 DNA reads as TGTGCCAGCAGCCAAGCCCCCGGACTAGCGGGAGATGAGCAGTTCTTC.

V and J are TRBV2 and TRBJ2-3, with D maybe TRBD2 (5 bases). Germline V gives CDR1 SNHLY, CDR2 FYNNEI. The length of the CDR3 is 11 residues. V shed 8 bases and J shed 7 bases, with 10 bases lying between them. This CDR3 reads CASWRWNTQYF. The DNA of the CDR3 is TGTGCCAGCTGGAGGTGGAATACGCAGTATTTT.

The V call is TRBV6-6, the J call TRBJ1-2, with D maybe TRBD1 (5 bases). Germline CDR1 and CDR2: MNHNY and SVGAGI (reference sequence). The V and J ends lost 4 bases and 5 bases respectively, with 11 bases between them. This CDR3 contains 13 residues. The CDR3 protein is CASSLNRNYGYTF. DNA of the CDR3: TGTGCCAGCAGTTTGAACAGGAATTATGGCTACACCTTC.

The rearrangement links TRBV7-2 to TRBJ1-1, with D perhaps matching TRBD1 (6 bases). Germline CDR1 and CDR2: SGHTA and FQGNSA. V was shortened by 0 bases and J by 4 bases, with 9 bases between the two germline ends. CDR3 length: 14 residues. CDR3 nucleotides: TGTGCCAGCAGCTTAGCGTCAGGGGTCACTGAAGCTTTCTTT. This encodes CASSLASGVTEAFF.

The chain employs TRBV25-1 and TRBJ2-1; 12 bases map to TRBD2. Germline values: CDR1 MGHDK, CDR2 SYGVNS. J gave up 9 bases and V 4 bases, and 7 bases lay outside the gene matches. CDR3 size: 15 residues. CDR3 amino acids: CASSVASGRAREQFF. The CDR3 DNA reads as TGTGCCAGCAGTGTCGCTAGCGGGAGGGCCCGTGAGCAGTTCTTC. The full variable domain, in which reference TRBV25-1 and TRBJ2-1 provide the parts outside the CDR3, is EADIYQTPRYLVIGTGKKITLECSQTMGHDKMYWYQQDPGMELHLIHYSYGVNSTEKGDLSSESTVSRIRTEHFPLTLESARPSHTSQYLCASSVASGRAREQFFGPGTRLTVL.

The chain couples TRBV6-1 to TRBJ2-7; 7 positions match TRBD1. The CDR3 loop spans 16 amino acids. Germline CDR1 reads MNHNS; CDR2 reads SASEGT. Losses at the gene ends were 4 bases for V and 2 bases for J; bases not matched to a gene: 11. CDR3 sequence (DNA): TGTGCCAGCAGTGGTGGGGTTTGGGACAGAGCCTACGAGCAGTACTTC. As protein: CASSGGVWDRAYEQYF.

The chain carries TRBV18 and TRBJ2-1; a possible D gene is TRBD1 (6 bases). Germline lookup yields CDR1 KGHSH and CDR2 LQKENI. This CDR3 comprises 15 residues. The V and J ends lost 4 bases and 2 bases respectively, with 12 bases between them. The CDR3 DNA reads TGTGCCAGCTCACTAGGGGGTCGGGCCTACAATGAGCAGTTCTTC. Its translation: CASSLGGRAYNEQFF.

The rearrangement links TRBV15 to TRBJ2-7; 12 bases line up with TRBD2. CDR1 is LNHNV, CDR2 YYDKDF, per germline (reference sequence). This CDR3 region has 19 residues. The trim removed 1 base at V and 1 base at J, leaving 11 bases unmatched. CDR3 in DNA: TGTGCCACCAGCAGAGGACTAGCGGGAGTTCTATTAAAATCCTACGAGCAGTACTTC. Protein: CATSRGLAGVLLKSYEQYF.

The CDR3 nucleotides read TGTGCCAGCAGCCAAGATCTCCTAGCGGGAGGGATGCGGGAGCAGTACTTC. This gives the protein CASSQDLLAGGMREQYF. The chain recombines TRBV4-2 with TRBJ2-7, with 12 positions matching TRBD2. The CDR3 totals 17 residues. Germline CDR1 and CDR2: LGHNA and YNFKEQ. The ends lost 0 bases at V and 7 bases at J; junction bases unmatched: 10.

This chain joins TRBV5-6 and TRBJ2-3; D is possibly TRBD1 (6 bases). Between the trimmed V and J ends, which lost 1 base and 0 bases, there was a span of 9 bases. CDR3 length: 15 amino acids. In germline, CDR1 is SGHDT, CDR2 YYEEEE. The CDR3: CASSLWGPSTDTQYF. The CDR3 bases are TGTGCCAGCAGCTTGTGGGGGCCGAGCACAGATACGCAGTATTTT.